Listed here are 17 T cell receptor beta chains from one sample, sequenced in a study of CD8 T cells in ankylosing spondylitis. These TCRs are of unknown antigen specificity. TCRdb fed the 5' RACE reads into MiXCR, producing one record per CDR3 protein. The sample consists of about 540,000 distinct CDR3 sequences, approximately 12% of them appearing once. Regarding the study as a whole: A TCR beta motif of roughly 8 highly homologous variants seemed to mark ankylosing spondylitis blood.

The material sequenced was blood, either unsorted or a sorted T cell fraction (not recorded which). All receptors derive from a male donor with ankylosing spondylitis.

At least ten counts were recorded for this clonotype. The V call is TRBV5-6, the J call TRBJ2-1; 8 bases fit TRBD2. The germline CDR1 and CDR2 sequences are SGHDT and YYEEEE. The CDR3 is 16 amino acids. Unmatched junction bases numbered 6, after V lost 4 bases and J lost 0 bases. In nucleotides, the CDR3 is TGTGCCAGCAGCAATAGACTAGCGTACTCCTACAATGAGCAGTTCTTC. Translation gives CASSNRLAYSYNEQFF.

Ten or more counts support this clonotype. The V call is TRBV7-2, the J call TRBJ2-3, with D possibly TRBD2 on 5 matching bases. The V end was cut by 0 bases, the J end by 5 bases, with 6 bases between. The CDR3 covers 13 residues. The germline V gene has CDR1 SGHTA and CDR2 FQGNSA. CDR3 amino acids: CASSLARGDTQYF. The DNA for the CDR3 is TGTGCCAGCAGCTTAGCCCGGGGAGATACGCAGTATTTT. The complete variable domain, with remaining parts taken from reference TRBV7-2 and TRBJ2-3, reads GAGVSQSPSNKVTEKGKDVELRCDPISGHTALYWYRQSLGQGLEFLIYFQGNSAPDKSGLPSDRFSAERTGGSVSTLTIQRTQQEDSAVYLCASSLARGDTQYFGPGTRLTVL.

This clonotype was detected ten times or more. The V call is TRBV5-5, the J call TRBJ2-3; tentatively, D is TRBD1 (5 bases). Trimming shortened V by 2 bases and J by 0 bases, and 10 bases separated the two germline ends. Germline CDR1 is SGHKS and CDR2 is YYEKEE (reference sequence). The CDR3 runs to 15 residues. CDR3 sequence: CASSLRTPSTDTQYF. CDR3 nucleotides: TGTGCCAGCAGCTTACGGACACCTAGCACAGATACGCAGTATTTT.

This clonotype was detected a few times. The chain uses TRBV29-1 and TRBJ2-5, with D unresolved. V was shortened by 5 bases and J by 4 bases, with 11 bases between the two germline ends. CDR3 length: 12 residues. Germline CDR1 SQVTM, CDR2 ANQGSEA. CDR3 residues: CSVIYTGETQYF. The DNA for the CDR3 is TGCAGCGTTATCTATACGGGAGAGACCCAGTACTTC.

This CDR3 reads CASSHRLAGVLDEQFF. In DNA form, the CDR3 reads TGTGCCAGCAGCCACAGACTAGCGGGAGTCTTGGATGAGCAGTTCTTC. This rearrangement joins TRBV5-6 to TRBJ2-1; 12 nucleotides agree with TRBD2. The CDR3 has 16 residues. Germline CDR1 and CDR2: SGHDT and YYEEEE. Losses at the gene ends were 4 bases for V and 8 bases for J; bases not matched to a gene: 10.

This clonotype was found a few times. This chain joins TRBV9 and TRBJ2-1; D perhaps matches TRBD2 (5 bases). This CDR3 spans 14 amino acids. V was pared by 0 bases and J by 9 bases, with 13 bases between. Looked up from germline, CDR1 is SGDLS and CDR2 is YYNGEE. CDR3: CASSVGGPGGEQFF. The CDR3 DNA reads as TGTGCCAGCAGCGTAGGAGGACCCGGAGGTGAGCAGTTCTTC.

This clonotype was recorded at least ten times. The chain is built from TRBV11-2 and TRBJ2-1; D is perhaps TRBD2 (6 bases). In germline, CDR1 is SGHAT, CDR2 FQNNGV. V lost 3 bases and J lost 5, with 11 bases in between. CDR3 length: 14 residues. CDR3 loop: CASSLGTWDNEQFF. Written as DNA, the CDR3 is TGTGCCAGCAGCTTGGGGACTTGGGACAATGAGCAGTTCTTC.

This clonotype was recorded at least ten times. The chain couples TRBV10-3 to TRBJ2-1; D may be TRBD1 (5 bases). Trimming took 5 bases from V and 1 from J, leaving 12 bases between them. Germline V gives CDR1 ENHRY, CDR2 SYGVKD. The CDR3 contains 15 residues. CDR3 residues: CAISRQTGSYNEQFF. Here the CDR3 DNA reads TGTGCCATCAGTCGTCAAACAGGATCCTACAATGAGCAGTTCTTC.

This clonotype showed up just a few times. The V and J genes are TRBV7-2 and TRBJ2-7, with no clear D. Germline V CDR1 and CDR2: SGHTA, FQGNSA. The CDR3 consists of 14 residues. Trimming took off 3 bases at V and 2 bases at J, with 11 bases between the two ends. The CDR3 sequence is CASSLFAAPYEQYF. The CDR3 DNA reads as TGTGCCAGCAGCTTGTTTGCCGCCCCCTACGAGCAGTACTTC.

The V gene is TRBV27, the J gene TRBJ2-3; D not certain. Trimming stripped 6 bases from V and 2 bases from J, with 9 bases between. The CDR3 is 13 residues long. Germline V lookup: CDR1 MNHEY, CDR2 SMNVEV (reference sequence). As DNA, the CDR3 is TGTGCCAGCAGAGTAGGCTACACAGATACGCAGTATTTT. This encodes CASRVGYTDTQYF.

This clonotype was counted between two and nine times. The chain carries TRBV18 and TRBJ2-7, with D hard to call. Germline-derived CDR1 and CDR2 are KGHSH and LQKENI. The CDR3 length is 13 residues. V was cut by 3 bases and J by 2 bases, with 8 bases left in between. The CDR3 reads CASSPDTTYEQYV. The CDR3 region has the DNA TGTGCCAGCTCACCCGACACAACCTACGAGCAGTACGTC.

The chain links TRBV30 to TRBJ2-7; no clear D. V lost 5 bases and J 3 bases, leaving 8 bases between the germline ends. This CDR3 contains 11 residues. In germline, CDR1 is GTSNPN, CDR2 SVGIG (reference sequence). The CDR3 region has the DNA TGTGCCTGGCGTAGCCGCTACGAGCAGTACTTC. Its translation: CAWRSRYEQYF.

Written as DNA, the CDR3 is TGTGCCAGCAGAAATAGCGGGAGGATGTTCTTC. It encodes CASRNSGRMFF. The chain has TRBV11-2 and TRBJ2-1, with 10 bases identical to TRBD2. This CDR3 region has 11 residues. Germline CDR1 and CDR2: SGHAT and FQNNGV. J was trimmed by 15 bases and V by 6 bases; bases with no gene match: 5.

The chain couples TRBV12-3 or TRBV12-4 to TRBJ2-7, with D perhaps matching TRBD2 (5 bases). The V end was cut by 5 bases, the J end by 6 bases, with 14 bases between. CDR3 size: 13 residues. The CDR3 spells CASSPPTSSEQYV. CDR3 DNA: TGTGCCAGCAGTCCCCCTACTAGTTCCGAGCAGTACGTC.

There are a few counts of this clonotype. V gene TRBV20-1 combines with J gene TRBJ2-5; D gene unclear. The CDR3 has 16 residues. V gave up 5 bases and J gave up 0 bases, with 19 bases separating them. The germline gives CDR1 DFQATT, CDR2 SNEGSKA (reference sequence). The DNA of the CDR3 is TGCAGTGCTCCCGACCCCTGGAGCAGCTACCAAGAGACCCAGTACTTC. Protein sequence: CSAPDPWSSYQETQYF.

This clonotype was counted at least ten times. The CDR3 coding sequence is TGTGCCAGCAGTACCGGGACTACCCGGGTGGGGAACACCGGGGAGCTGTTTTTT. Amino acid sequence: CASSTGTTRVGNTGELFF. The rearrangement joins TRBV12-3 or TRBV12-4 to TRBJ2-2; 7 positions agree with TRBD2. After removal of 5 bases from V and 1 base from J, the junction contained 13 bases not matched to a gene. CDR3 length equals 18 residues.

This clonotype was seen at least ten times. The genes are TRBV10-3 and TRBJ2-7, with D perhaps matching TRBD1 or TRBD2 (7 bases each). The CDR3 spans 15 residues. Trimming removed 3 bases from V and 0 bases from J, with 12 bases in between. CDR1 and CDR2 (germline): ENHRY, SYGVKD. CDR3 amino acids: CAISDRGGYSYEQYV. CDR3 in DNA: TGTGCCATCAGTGACAGGGGGGGATACTCCTACGAGCAGTACGTC.